These 17 T cell receptor beta chains came from one sample sequenced in a study of cytomegalovirus exposure and HLA in healthy donors. PCR primers comprised 60 Vbeta and 13 Jbeta primers. TCRdb keeps only in-frame clones here, not all; method: immunoSEQ multiplex PCR. The profile shows about 120,000 clones, 74% of them singletons. The source material was PBMCs. These receptors originate from a male donor in good health and CMV-seronegative.

The rearrangement uses TRBV30 and TRBJ2-2, with 9 bases identical to TRBD1. With V trimmed by 5 bases and J by 3 bases, 10 bases remained unmatched. This CDR3 comprises 16 residues. Germline values: CDR1 GTSNPN, CDR2 SVGIG (reference sequence). Written as DNA, the CDR3 is TGTGCCTGGCGACGGGTTGGGACAGGGTACACCGGGGAGCTGTTTTTT. The encoded protein is CAWRRVGTGYTGELFF. The full variable domain, with the rest looked up from reference TRBV30 and TRBJ2-2, is SQTIHQWPATLVQPVGSPLSLECTVEGTSNPNLYWYRQAAGRGLQLLFYSVGIGQISSEVPQNLSASRPQDRQFILSSKKLLLSDSGFYLCAWRRVGTGYTGELFFGEGSRLTVL.

The chain couples TRBV30 to TRBJ2-5; 8 bases match TRBD2. Germline lookup yields CDR1 GTSNPN and CDR2 SVGIG (reference sequence). CDR3 length: 15 residues. Trimming removed 3 bases from V and 5 bases from J; junction bases left unmatched: 11. The CDR3, as DNA: TGTGCCTGGAGGACGGGAGGGGGGGGCCAGGAGACCCAGTACTTC. Its translation is CAWRTGGGGQETQYF.

This clone was seen once. The chain has TRBV5-1 and TRBJ1-4, with D maybe TRBD1 (5 bases). This CDR3 contains 17 residues. Germline V gives CDR1 SGHRS, CDR2 YFSETQ. The V gene lost 5 bases and the J gene lost 6 bases, with 23 bases spanning the gap. For the CDR3, the DNA is TGCGCCAGCAGACAATCCGGCCGCGGGGGAACGCATGAAAAACTGTTTTTT. Protein product: CASRQSGRGGTHEKLFF.

This sequence joins TRBV4-3 and TRBJ2-6; 8 bases line up with TRBD2. Germline V gene lookup returns CDR1 LGHNA and CDR2 YSLEER. V shed 4 bases, J shed 0 bases, and the junction held 5 bases outside the gene matches. The length of the CDR3 is 17 residues. Here the CDR3 DNA reads TGCGCCAGCAGCCGCCGGGGGGGCGCCTCTGGGGCCAACGTCCTGACTTTC. Translated, it gives CASSRRGGASGANVLTF.

The chain couples TRBV5-1 to TRBJ2-1; possibly TRBD2 for D (5 bases). The CDR3 is 13 amino acids. V shed 2 bases and J shed 6 bases, with 9 bases lying between them. Per germline, CDR1 SGHRS and CDR2 YFSETQ. CDR3 sequence (DNA): TGCGCCAGCAGCTTCAGTACTAGCAATGAGCAGTTCTTC. Protein product: CASSFSTSNEQFF. Filled out from reference TRBV5-1 and TRBJ2-1, the complete variable domain reads KAGVTQTPRYLIKTRGQQVTLSCSPISGHRSVSWYQQTPGQGLQFLFEYFSETQRNKGNFPGRFSGRQFSNSRSEMNVSTLELGDSALYLCASSFSTSNEQFFGPGTRLTVL.

This clone has more than one count but fewer than ten. V and J are TRBV28 and TRBJ2-5; 8 bases match TRBD2. The CDR3 loop spans 15 amino acids. The germline gives CDR1 MDHEN, CDR2 SYDVKM. V was clipped by 3 bases and J by 4 bases; unmatched bases: 7. CDR3 bases: TGTGCCAGCAGTTTCCGGACTAGCAGTTTAGAGACCCAGTACTTC. Its translation is CASSFRTSSLETQYF.

V usage is TRBV4-1 and J usage is TRBJ1-2; 7 bases line up with TRBD1. The CDR3 covers 14 residues. CDR1 is MGHRA and CDR2 is YSYEKL in the germline V gene. The junction had 6 bases not matched to a gene; V was cut back by 4 bases and J by 4 bases. As DNA, the CDR3 is TGCGCCAGCAGCCCGGCCGGGACAGTCTATGGCTACACCTTC. This encodes CASSPAGTVYGYTF.

The chain links TRBV5-6 to TRBJ2-2; D remains unclear. Trimming cost V 0 bases and J 3 bases, with 9 bases left between them. This CDR3 spans 15 amino acids. Germline values: CDR1 SGHDT, CDR2 YYEEEE. CDR3 sequence reads: CASSLGGPHTGELFF. CDR3 coding DNA: TGTGCCAGCAGCTTGGGCGGCCCCCACACCGGGGAGCTGTTTTTT.

CDR3 residues: CASSQDPGGLYGYTF. The CDR3 DNA sequence: TGCGCCAGCAGCCAAGATCCCGGAGGGCTCTATGGCTACACCTTC. The chain recombines TRBV4-1 with TRBJ1-2; D not certain. From germline, CDR1 is MGHRA and CDR2 YSYEKL. This CDR3 is 15 amino acids long. Trimming removed 0 bases from V and 4 bases from J, with 12 bases in between.

This chain links TRBV19 with TRBJ1-2; 7 bases are a match to TRBD1. V shed 5 bases and J 7 bases; nucleotides not matched to a gene: 7. The CDR3 length is 13 residues. CDR1 and CDR2 from the germline V gene are LNHDA and SQIVND (reference sequence). CDR3 sequence reads: CASSDTGAGGYTF. The CDR3 DNA reads TGTGCCAGTAGTGACACAGGGGCAGGTGGCTACACCTTC.

The CDR3 sequence: CASRGQGSAGELFF. CDR3 nucleotide sequence: TGTGCCAGCAGGGGACAGGGGTCGGCCGGGGAGCTGTTTTTT. The chain couples TRBV28 to TRBJ2-2, with 10 bases that match TRBD1. With 6 bases clipped from V and 6 bases from J, the junction kept 4 bases outside the gene matches. The V gene's germline CDR1 is MDHEN and CDR2 SYDVKM. The CDR3 covers 14 residues.

The rearrangement joins TRBV28 to TRBJ2-5, with 9 bases that match TRBD1. The CDR3 extends over 18 amino acids. Germline CDR1 and CDR2: MDHEN and SYDVKM. Trimming removed 7 bases from V and 3 bases from J; junction bases left unmatched: 18. The CDR3 loop reads CASTPLWTGESGEETQYF. CDR3 in DNA: TGTGCCAGCACTCCTTTATGGACAGGGGAATCGGGTGAAGAGACCCAGTACTTC. Variable domain in full (rest from reference TRBV28 and TRBJ2-5): DVKVTQSSRYLVKRTGEKVFLECVQDMDHENMFWYRQDPGLGLRLIYFSYDVKMKEKGDIPEGYSVSREKKERFSLILESASTNQTSMYLCASTPLWTGESGEETQYFGPGTRLLVL.

The chain couples TRBV5-8 to TRBJ1-2; a possible D gene is TRBD1 (6 bases). V lost 0 bases and J lost 4, with 16 bases in between. Germline CDR1 and CDR2: SGHTS and YDEGEE. CDR3 length equals 16 residues. CDR3 bases: TGTGCCAGCAGCTTGGACGGACAGTCTGCCCTCTATGGCTACACCTTC. It codes for CASSLDGQSALYGYTF.

The chain has TRBV28 and TRBJ1-2; D remains ambiguous. The CDR3 has 12 residues. Trimming pared 8 bases from V and 8 bases from J, leaving 15 bases between. Germline V gives CDR1 MDHEN, CDR2 SYDVKM. The CDR3 coding sequence is TGTGCCAGCCATAGTCCGGGAGTCGGCTACACCTTC. Protein: CASHSPGVGYTF.

This chain uses TRBV4-3 with TRBJ1-5; a possible D gene is TRBD1 (5 bases). V lost 0 bases, J lost 10 bases, and 16 bases lay in between. In germline, CDR1 is LGHNA, CDR2 YSLEER. This CDR3 contains 15 residues. This CDR3 reads CASSQETAGQGPQHF. The CDR3 nucleotides are TGCGCCAGCAGCCAAGAAACGGCAGGCCAGGGACCCCAGCATTTT.

The chain is built from TRBV28 and TRBJ2-1; 10 positions match TRBD2. With V trimmed by 3 bases and J by 5 bases, 7 bases remained unmatched. Germline V CDR1 and CDR2: MDHEN, SYDVKM. The CDR3 sequence is 16 residues long. CDR3 amino acids: CASSLVSGREDNEQFF. In DNA form, the CDR3 reads TGTGCCAGCAGTTTGGTGAGCGGGAGGGAAGACAATGAGCAGTTCTTC.

In its sample, this clone was seen once. The chain couples TRBV5-4 to TRBJ2-3; D gene ambiguous. Germline assignment: CDR1 SGHNT and CDR2 YYREEE (reference sequence). This CDR3 is built from 15 residues. V was trimmed by 0 bases and J by 0 bases, leaving 8 bases between them. The CDR3 DNA follows: TGTGCCAGCAGCTTGGCGAGGTCTAGCACAGATACGCAGTATTTT. It codes for CASSLARSSTDTQYF.